This T cell receptor beta chain was sequenced for a study of Ad26.COV2.S vaccination and SARS-CoV-2 variants. The wider study: The vaccine Ad26.COV2.S was put into the muscle once, or twice with 56 days between.

Germline assignment: CDR1 SGHTA and CDR2 FQGNSA. This CDR3 contains 14 residues. V lost 7 bases to trimming and J lost 2 bases, with 15 bases between them. Some clones are missing from TCRdb's copy, which holds only in-frame ones; the method was immunoSEQ multiplex PCR. The sample consists of about 320,000 clones, 85% to 90% of them appearing once. Specified treatment: around 19 received Ad26.COV2.S at low or high dose, single or two shots; 5 received placebo; per-sample allocation not given. The samples were gathered on day 63 after the first injection of vaccine or placebo. This clone was counted a single time.

The chain recombines TRBV7-2 with TRBJ2-7, with D unclear. This clonotype was sampled from a person between 18 and 65 years old who received the Ad26.COV2.S COVID-19 vaccine or a placebo. The specimen comprised peripheral blood, sampled in a trial of Ad26.COV2.S vaccine versus placebo. The CDR3 DNA follows: TGTGCCAGCACCCCCGTGGCGGCGGCCTACGAGCAGTACTTC. This gives the protein CASTPVAAAYEQYF.